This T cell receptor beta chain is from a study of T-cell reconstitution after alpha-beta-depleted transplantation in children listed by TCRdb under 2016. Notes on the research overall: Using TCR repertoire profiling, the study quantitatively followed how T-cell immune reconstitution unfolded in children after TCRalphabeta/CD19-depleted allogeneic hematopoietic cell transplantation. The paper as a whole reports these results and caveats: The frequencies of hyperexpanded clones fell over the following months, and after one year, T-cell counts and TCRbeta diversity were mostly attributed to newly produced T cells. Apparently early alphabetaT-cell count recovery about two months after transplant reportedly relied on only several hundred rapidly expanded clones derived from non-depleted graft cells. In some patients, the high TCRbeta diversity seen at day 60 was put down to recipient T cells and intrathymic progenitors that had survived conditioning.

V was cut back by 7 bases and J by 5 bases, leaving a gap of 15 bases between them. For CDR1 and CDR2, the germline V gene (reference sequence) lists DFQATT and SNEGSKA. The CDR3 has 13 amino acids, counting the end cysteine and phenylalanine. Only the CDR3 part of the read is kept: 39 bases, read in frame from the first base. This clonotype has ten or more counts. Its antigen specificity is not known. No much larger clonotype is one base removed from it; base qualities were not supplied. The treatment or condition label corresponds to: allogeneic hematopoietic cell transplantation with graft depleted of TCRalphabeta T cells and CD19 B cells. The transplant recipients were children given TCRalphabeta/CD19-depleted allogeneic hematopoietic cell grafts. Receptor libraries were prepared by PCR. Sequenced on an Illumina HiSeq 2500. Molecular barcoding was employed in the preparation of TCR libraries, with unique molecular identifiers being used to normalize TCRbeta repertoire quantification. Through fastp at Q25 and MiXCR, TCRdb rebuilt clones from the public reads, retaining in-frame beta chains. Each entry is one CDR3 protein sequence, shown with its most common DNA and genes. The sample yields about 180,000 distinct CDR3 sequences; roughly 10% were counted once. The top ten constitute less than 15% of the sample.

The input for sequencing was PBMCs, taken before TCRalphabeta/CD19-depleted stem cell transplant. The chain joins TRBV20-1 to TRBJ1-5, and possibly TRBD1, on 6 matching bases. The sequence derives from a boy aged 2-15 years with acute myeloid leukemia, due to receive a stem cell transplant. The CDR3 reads CSVRGGGDQPQHF. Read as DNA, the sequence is TGCAGTGTCAGAGGGGGAGGGGATCAGCCCCAGCATTTT.